This T cell receptor (beta chain) was recorded in a study of T cell responses to AZD1222 COVID-19 vaccine. CDR1 is MNHEY, CDR2 SMNVEV, per germline (reference sequence). CDR3 length equals 15 residues. Trimming removed 5 bases at V and 3 bases at J, with 16 bases between. TCRdb keeps only in-frame clones here, not all; method: immunoSEQ multiplex PCR. The sample contains 120,000 or so clones, about 92% of which appear only once. The chain links TRBV27 to TRBJ1-2, with D perhaps TRBD1 (6 bases). This TCR came from an adult who received the AZD1222 COVID-19 vaccine. Source: peripheral blood, taken 28 days after the second AZD1222 dose. The chain's CDR3 is CASSPLDRSDYGYTF. In DNA, the CDR3 is TGTGCCAGCAGTCCACTCGACAGGTCCGACTATGGCTACACCTTC.